The 16 T cell receptor beta chains given below trace back to one sample, sequenced in a study of CD8 T cells in Susac syndrome (dated by TCRdb to about 2019). The library was prepared using the immunoSEQ multiplex PCR assay. RNA was extracted using the RNeasy kit, and about 0.45 to 1 ug of the RNA was reverse transcribed with random hexamers. TCRdb cleaned the public reads at Q25 with fastp, built clones with MiXCR and kept in-frame beta chains. For every CDR3 protein sequence, its rows merge into one entry that carries the most common genes and DNA. For this sample the table gives around 80,000 distinct CDR3 sequences, of which approximately 94% were detected only once. Jointly, the top ten make up about 0.28% of the sample. The specimen sequenced was CD8+ T cells from PBMCs. The receptors shown here come from a human donor in good health.

The chain has TRBV29-1 and TRBJ1-5; possibly TRBD1 for D (6 bases). V lost 7 bases and J 0 bases, leaving 13 bases between the germline ends. The CDR3 covers 14 residues. Germline lookup yields CDR1 SQVTM and CDR2 ANQGSEA. The chain's CDR3 is CSGPDSYSNQPQHF. CDR3 DNA: TGCAGCGGCCCGGACAGCTATAGCAATCAGCCCCAGCATTTT.

This chain links TRBV20-1 with TRBJ2-3, with D maybe TRBD1 (5 bases). The CDR3 has 15 residues. The V end lost 3 bases, the J end lost 2 bases, and 15 bases lay between the germline ends. The germline V gene encodes CDR1 DFQATT and CDR2 SNEGSKA (reference sequence). The DNA of the CDR3 is TGCAGTGCTAGGTTCCACAGGCTCGACACAGATACGCAGTATTTT. Translation: CSARFHRLDTDTQYF.

The rearrangement joins TRBV29-1 to TRBJ1-5; unclear D gene. Germline lookup yields CDR1 SQVTM and CDR2 ANQGSEA. V was pared by 4 bases and J by 3 bases, with 22 bases between. The CDR3 length is 17 residues. This chain's CDR3 is CSVAGNSWPPINQPQHF. DNA for the CDR3: TGCAGCGTTGCGGGAAACTCATGGCCCCCAATCAATCAGCCCCAGCATTTT.

The chain uses TRBV14 and TRBJ2-3; possibly TRBD2 for D (5 bases). The V gene's germline CDR1 is SGHDN and CDR2 FVKESK. V gave up 3 bases and J gave up 1 base, with 11 bases separating them. The CDR3 contains 15 residues. CDR3 DNA sequence: TGTGCCAGCAGCCAGGACCGAGCGGGCACAGATACGCAGTATTTT. Protein product: CASSQDRAGTDTQYF.

The gene calls are TRBV25-1 and TRBJ1-6; D gene ambiguous. Per the germline V gene, CDR1 is MGHDK and CDR2 is SYGVNS. This CDR3 has 12 amino acids. Trimming left V 1 base short and J 6 bases short, with 1 base between. The CDR3 here is CASSEFNSPLHF. The CDR3 bases are TGTGCCAGCAGTGAATTTAATTCACCCCTCCACTTT.

V and J are TRBV15 and TRBJ2-1; TRBD2 aligns across 8 bases. The CDR3 extends over 13 amino acids. V lost 5 bases, J lost 4 bases, and 1 base stayed unmatched. CDR1 and CDR2 (germline): LNHNV, YYDKDF (reference sequence). Here the CDR3 DNA reads TGTGCCACCAGCGGCGGGAGGTACAATGAGCAGTTCTTC. This encodes CATSGGRYNEQFF.

This clonotype was found a few times. Here the CDR3 reads CASSLSGGQYSTDTQYF. CDR3 DNA sequence: TGTGCCAGCAGCCTTTCCGGAGGACAGTATAGCACAGATACGCAGTATTTT. This chain joins TRBV3-1 and TRBJ2-3, with a possible D match to TRBD1 (6 bases). V shed 4 bases and J shed 0 bases, with 17 bases lying between them. The CDR3 has 17 amino acids. CDR1 is LGHDT and CDR2 is YNNKEL in the germline V gene (reference sequence).

V and J are TRBV9 and TRBJ2-7, with D tentatively TRBD2 (6 bases). Germline CDR1 SGDLS, CDR2 YYNGEE. Trimming left V 3 bases short and J 0 bases short, with 10 bases between. The CDR3 runs 14 residues. DNA for the CDR3: TGTGCCAGCAGCGCCGGGGGAATCTCCTACGAGCAGTACTTC. Residues: CASSAGGISYEQYF.

This chain connects TRBV5-1 to TRBJ2-1; tentatively, D is TRBD1 or TRBD2 (5 bases each). CDR3 length: 15 residues. Germline CDR1 reads SGHRS; CDR2 reads YFSETQ. V shed 0 bases and J shed 8 bases, with 15 bases lying between them. The CDR3 DNA is TGCGCCAGCAGCTTGGAGGGGCTAGCTCACGATGAGCAGTTCTTC. Amino acid sequence: CASSLEGLAHDEQFF.

The chain uses TRBV11-2 and TRBJ1-5; D gene unclear. The CDR3 is 14 residues long. The V gene lost 1 base and the J gene lost 2 bases, with 6 bases spanning the gap. Germline V gives CDR1 SGHAT, CDR2 FQNNGV. The CDR3 sequence: CASSLVGGNQPQHF. DNA for the CDR3: TGTGCCAGCAGCTTAGTCGGGGGCAATCAGCCCCAGCATTTT.

This chain uses TRBV18 with TRBJ1-4; 8 bases align to TRBD1. Germline assignment: CDR1 KGHSH and CDR2 LQKENI. The CDR3 sequence is 14 residues long. Unmatched junction bases numbered 1, after V lost 2 bases and J lost 5 bases. The CDR3 DNA reads TGTGCCAGCTCACCAGGGACAGGAAATGAAAAACTGTTTTTT. It encodes CASSPGTGNEKLFF.

The J gene is TRBJ1-3, the V gene TRBV27; D is unresolved. V was clipped by 4 bases and J by 0 bases, with 7 bases between them. From germline, CDR1 is MNHEY and CDR2 SMNVEV (reference sequence). This CDR3 contains 14 residues. The CDR3 nucleotides read TGTGCCAGCAGTTCCGGGAGCTCTGGAAACACCATATATTTT. It codes for CASSSGSSGNTIYF.

The J gene is TRBJ2-7, the V gene TRBV9, with a possible D match to TRBD2 (6 bases). CDR1 and CDR2 (germline): SGDLS, YYNGEE. The ends were cut back, 0 bases at V and 7 bases at J, with 11 bases in the middle. The CDR3 is 13 amino acids. The CDR3 bases are TGTGCCAGCAGCGTAGGGGATAGCGGTGAGCAGTACGTC. It specifies CASSVGDSGEQYV.

The chain links TRBV6-5 to TRBJ1-2; D unclear. The CDR3 runs 14 residues. Trimming left V 4 bases short and J 0 bases short, with 9 bases between. Germline V gene data show CDR1 as MNHEY and CDR2 as SVGAGI. The CDR3 DNA sequence: TGTGCCAGCAGTTTTGATATTCCTAACTATGGCTACACCTTC. Translation gives CASSFDIPNYGYTF.

The CDR3: CASSQVRDTYMNTEAFF. The DNA for the CDR3 is TGCGCCAGCAGCCAAGTCCGGGACACGTATATGAACACTGAAGCTTTCTTT. This chain uses TRBV4-3 with TRBJ1-1, with D maybe TRBD1 (6 bases). V was shortened by 1 base and J by 0 bases, with 15 bases between the two germline ends. The germline gives CDR1 LGHNA, CDR2 YSLEER. The CDR3 length is 17 residues.

This chain joins TRBV11-2 and TRBJ2-3; D remains unclear. Trimming left V 2 bases short and J 6 bases short, with 9 bases between. Germline V gene sequence: CDR1 SGHAT, CDR2 FQNNGV. The CDR3 extends over 13 amino acids. The CDR3 loop reads CASSLSEADTQYF. The CDR3, as DNA: TGTGCCAGCAGCTTATCGGAAGCGGATACGCAGTATTTT. Full variable domain (remainder filled in from reference TRBV11-2 and TRBJ2-3): EAGVAQSPRYKIIEKRQSVAFWCNPISGHATLYWYQQILGQGPKLLIQFQNNGVVDDSQLPKDRFSAERLKGVDSTLKIQPAKLEDSAVYLCASSLSEADTQYFGPGTRLTVL.